This T cell receptor beta chain was sequenced in a study of cytomegalovirus exposure and HLA in healthy donors. The primer mix had 60 Vbeta and 13 Jbeta primers. This table comes from immunoSEQ multiplex PCR, and its TCRdb copy is limited to in-frame clones, with some not included. In the table there are under 200,000 clones, about 72% of which are singletons. This clone was seen only a few times. Its antigen is currently unknown. This CDR3 comprises 13 residues. V lost 5 bases to trimming and J lost 8 bases, with 10 bases between them. Per germline, CDR1 MNHEY and CDR2 SVGAGI. Study results and limitations: The authors confirmed in vitro that three CMV-associated chains were specific for CMV antigens.

Source material: PBMCs. The source is a girl aged 5 to 17 in good health and CMV-seronegative. The chain has TRBV6-5 and TRBJ1-6; D is ambiguous. This chain's CDR3 is CASSQLLHSPLHF. DNA of the CDR3: TGTGCCAGCAGTCAACTATTACATTCACCCCTCCACTTT.